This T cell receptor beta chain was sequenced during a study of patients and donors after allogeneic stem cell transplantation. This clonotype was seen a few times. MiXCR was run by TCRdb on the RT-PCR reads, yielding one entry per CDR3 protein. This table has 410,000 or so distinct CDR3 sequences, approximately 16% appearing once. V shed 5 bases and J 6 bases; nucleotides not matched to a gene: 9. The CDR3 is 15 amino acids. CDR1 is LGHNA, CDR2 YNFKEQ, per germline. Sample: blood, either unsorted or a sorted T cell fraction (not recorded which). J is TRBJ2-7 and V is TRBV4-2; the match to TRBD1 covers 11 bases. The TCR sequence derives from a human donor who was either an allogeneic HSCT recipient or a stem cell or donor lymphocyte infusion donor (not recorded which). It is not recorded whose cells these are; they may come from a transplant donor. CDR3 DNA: TGTGCCAGCAGCATCCGGGACAGGGGGATAGTCGAGCAGTACTTC. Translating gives CASSIRDRGIVEQYF.